This T cell receptor (beta chain) came from a study of T cell repertoires in cytomegalovirus infection (dated by TCRdb to the late 2010s). Background for the entire study: Recently identified HLA-C-restricted CMV epitopes, whose presentation resists viral immunomodulation, were targeted by peptide stimulations together with well-studied HLA-B-restricted epitopes. Donor HLA type was relevant to the analysis, as public TCR beta signatures indicated carriage of CMV infection together with the matching HLA type. Overall study outcomes, separate from this receptor: In the ex vivo response, HLA-C-restricted CMV-specific TCR beta clonotypes were dominant, and in two of eight donors the single most frequent clonotype came from this HLA-C-restricted group. Carriers of CMV infection plus the relevant HLA type were discriminated by the cumulative frequency of public TCR beta family members in the study cohort and in an independent approximately 340-donor cohort.

This clonotype was counted only a few times. Its recognized antigen is unknown. No per-base quality is available; no much larger clone lies one base away. From cysteine to phenylalanine, the CDR3 is 17 amino acids long. The kept DNA is CDR3 alone, 51 bases in frame from the first base. The junction carries 17 bases between V and J, which are trimmed by 3 bases and 2 bases respectively. This specimen's treatment or condition label, interpreted: in vitro stimulation with specific CMV peptide epitopes to enrich CMV-specific T cells. The instrument was an Illumina HiSeq 1500. Clones were called with MiXCR by TCRdb after fastp trimmed the public reads at Q25, and only in-frame beta chains were retained. Each CDR3 protein gets just one entry, which takes the most common genes and DNA from the rows behind it. This sample holds 100,000 to 120,000 distinct CDR3 sequences; 30% to 35% were observed only once. Around two fifths of the sample is in the top ten clones.

The TCR sequence derives from a human donor in good health (CMV status not recorded). Some clones in this sample may be carry-over from other donors' samples. The material was CD8+ T cells from cultured PBMCs, obtained from culture after CMV antigen stimulation. The chain is made from TRBV12-3 or TRBV12-4 and TRBJ1-5; the D gene lacks a confident call. The sequence in DNA is TGTGCCAGCAGTTTTGAGGCTGGGAAGCCGGGCAATCAGCCCCAGCATTTT. Translated, this gives CASSFEAGKPGNQPQHF.